Listed below are T cell receptor beta chains from one sample, sequenced in a study of T cell repertoires in cytomegalovirus infection. Which antigens these TCRs recognize remains unknown. One entry per CDR3 protein results from TCRdb running MiXCR on the reads. The sample holds approximately 1,000,000 distinct CDR3 sequences, 30% to 40% seen once. Specimen: cultured CD8+ T cells from PBMCs, collected from culture after CMV antigen stimulation. Receptors originate from a human donor in good health (CMV status not recorded). Some clones in this sample may be carry-over from other donors' samples. Both conserved end residues are part of each CDR3. D genes are given only for firm matches. Part of the rows lack a size; the others show once, few, many or a class for expanded clones.

v_gene,j_gene,d_gene,abundance,len,CDR3aa,CDR3nt
TRBV6-5,TRBJ2-1,-,-,11,CASYSGGEQFF,TGTGCCAGCTACTCCGGGGGTGAGCAGTTCTTC
TRBV29-1,TRBJ1-1,TRBD1,once,16,CSVYPGGGFMNTEAFF,TGCAGCGTTTACCCAGGGGGCGGCTTTATGAACACTGAAGCTTTCTTT
TRBV4-1,TRBJ2-3,-,-,18,CASSQDPAGSLVTDTQYF,TGCGCCAGCAGCCAAGATCCGGCGGGGAGCCTCGTCACAGATACGCAGTATTTT
TRBV7-9,TRBJ1-1,-,once,15,CASSLGAYSNTEAFF,TGTGCCAGCAGCTTAGGGGCCTACAGCAACACTGAAGCTTTCTTT
TRBV7-6,TRBJ2-1,TRBD1,few,15,CASSPSGGALGEQFF,TGTGCCAGCAGCCCCTCAGGGGGCGCCCTAGGCGAGCAGTTCTTC
TRBV12-5,TRBJ2-6,TRBD1,-,20,CASGVTGVGSRIAGANVLTF,TGTGCTAGTGGAGTAACAGGGGTAGGGTCTCGAATTGCTGGGGCCAACGTCCTGACTTTC
TRBV2,TRBJ1-4,-,many,18,CASSEGETGHMINEKLFF,TGTGCCAGCAGTGAAGGAGAAACAGGCCACATGATTAATGAAAAACTGTTTTTT
TRBV19,TRBJ2-1,TRBD2,few,15,CASSIRGEGRYEQFF,TGTGCCAGTAGTATTCGGGGGGAAGGAAGATATGAGCAGTTCTTC
TRBV28,TRBJ2-3,TRBD1,-,16,CASSLSHRGGTDTQYF,TGTGCCAGCAGTTTAAGCCACAGGGGGGGCACAGATACGCAGTATTTT
TRBV11-3,TRBJ2-2,-,-,14,CASSSPLEAGELFF,TGTGCCAGCAGCTCCCCACTGGAGGCCGGGGAGCTGTTTTTT
TRBV19,TRBJ1-1,-,few,15,CASTPWPRQNTEAFF,TGTGCCAGTACTCCTTGGCCCCGACAGAACACTGAAGCTTTCTTT
TRBV7-6,TRBJ2-5,TRBD1,-,16,CASSLLEQGARETQYF,TGTGCCAGCAGCTTATTGGAACAGGGGGCGCGGGAGACCCAGTACTTC
TRBV7-7,TRBJ2-1,-,-,15,CASSSKASSYNEQFF,TGTGCTAGCAGCTCGAAAGCTAGCTCCTACAATGAGCAGTTCTTC
TRBV12-5,TRBJ1-1,-,many,15,CASGSQNREGTEAFF,TGTGCTAGTGGTTCTCAAAACAGGGAGGGCACTGAAGCTTTCTTT
TRBV7-6,TRBJ2-7,-,many,13,CASSPGTLYEQYF,TGTGCCAGCAGCCCCGGGACACTTTACGAGCAGTACTTC
TRBV7-9,TRBJ1-3,-,few,12,CASSPSGPAGYF,TGTGCCAGCAGCCCCTCGGGTCCGGCGGGATATTTT
TRBV7-2,TRBJ2-3,-,once,15,CASSLEWVNTDTQYF,TGTGCCAGCAGCTTAGAGTGGGTGAACACAGATACGCAGTATTTT
TRBV7-9,TRBJ2-1,TRBD2,-,15,CANRPGTSSNNEQFF,TGTGCCAACAGACCCGGGACTAGCTCTAACAATGAGCAGTTCTTC
TRBV9,TRBJ1-1,-,-,18,CASSLNGDKVDATTEAFF,TGTGCCAGCAGTCTAAATGGGGACAAGGTGGACGCGACCACTGAAGCTTTCTTT
TRBV19,TRBJ2-1,-,-,15,CASTPLSGAGNEQFF,TGTGCCAGTACCCCCCTCTCGGGGGCGGGAAATGAGCAGTTCTTC
TRBV7-2,TRBJ1-1,-,many,15,CASSHTGTTNTEAFF,TGTGCCAGCAGCCATACCGGGACAACGAACACTGAAGCTTTCTTT
TRBV7-9,TRBJ2-1,-,many,11,CASGVGNEQFF,TGTGCCAGCGGGGTTGGAAATGAGCAGTTCTTC
TRBV7-9,TRBJ1-1,-,-,13,CATKLSGRTEAFF,TGTGCCACGAAGCTTTCGGGGAGGACTGAAGCTTTCTTT
TRBV7-6,TRBJ2-6,TRBD1,-,20,CASSSEKWDRGYSGANVLTF,TGTGCCAGCAGCTCCGAGAAGTGGGACAGGGGATACTCTGGGGCCAACGTCCTGACTTTC
TRBV7-9,TRBJ1-1,-,few,13,CASSSSESTEAFF,TGTGCCAGCAGCTCGAGCGAAAGCACTGAAGCTTTCTTT
TRBV7-2,TRBJ2-3,-,many,16,CASSLFRGASTDTQYF,TGTGCCAGCAGCTTGTTTCGGGGGGCGAGCACAGATACGCAGTATTTT
TRBV7-9,TRBJ2-7,TRBD1,-,16,CASSALTGVVFYEQYF,TGTGCCAGCAGCGCCCTGACAGGGGTTGTGTTCTACGAGCAGTACTTC
TRBV29-1,TRBJ2-7,-,few,13,CSVEDRLGGEQYF,TGCAGCGTTGAAGATAGACTAGGTGGCGAGCAGTACTTC
TRBV7-8,TRBJ1-4,-,many,13,CASSLGRAEKLFF,TGTGCCAGCAGCTTAGGCAGGGCTGAAAAACTGTTTTTT
TRBV12-3/TRBV12-4,TRBJ2-2,-,-,12,CASALSLGELFF,TGTGCCAGCGCCTTGAGTCTCGGGGAGCTGTTTTTT
TRBV4-2,TRBJ1-5,-,-,17,CASSQRTSGDINQPQHF,TGTGCCAGCAGCCAAAGAACCAGCGGCGATATCAATCAGCCCCAGCATTTT
TRBV7-3,TRBJ2-1,-,few,17,CASSYSGARSSYNEQFF,TGTGCCAGCAGCTACTCGGGCGCCAGAAGCTCCTACAATGAGCAGTTCTTC
TRBV3-1,TRBJ2-5,-,-,15,CASSQDPSRRETQYF,TGTGCCAGCAGCCAAGATCCTAGTAGGAGAGAGACCCAGTACTTC
TRBV7-9,TRBJ1-4,-,-,16,CASSSISGLTNEKLFF,TGTGCCAGCAGCTCCATCTCAGGTTTGACTAATGAAAAACTGTTTTTT
TRBV28,TRBJ1-5,-,many,17,CASSPGGRVESNQPQHF,TGTGCCAGCAGTCCGGGAGGGAGGGTAGAAAGCAATCAGCCCCAGCATTTT
TRBV27,TRBJ1-5,TRBD1,-,18,CASSLMGATGNGNQPQHF,TGTGCCAGCAGTTTAATGGGGGCGACAGGGAATGGCAATCAGCCCCAGCATTTT
TRBV7-2,TRBJ2-4,TRBD2,many,18,CASSRWGTSGGLKNIQYF,TGTGCCAGCAGCCGCTGGGGGACTAGCGGGGGGCTTAAAAACATTCAGTACTTC
TRBV27,TRBJ2-3,TRBD1,-,16,CASSPTSGQGADTQYF,TGTGCCAGCAGTCCTACTTCGGGACAGGGGGCAGATACGCAGTATTTT
TRBV5-6,TRBJ2-3,-,-,15,CASSLTDRYTDTQYF,TGTGCCAGCAGCTTGACAGACCGTTACACAGATACGCAGTATTTT
TRBV15,TRBJ2-6,-,few,14,CATSRVSGANVLTF,TGTGCCACCAGCAGAGTGTCTGGGGCCAACGTCCTGACTTTC
TRBV6-2/TRBV6-3,TRBJ2-1,TRBD2,-,17,CASSYPKRGSSYNEQFF,TGTGCCAGCAGTTACCCCAAGCGGGGGAGCTCCTACAATGAGCAGTTCTTC